This entry concerns a single T cell receptor (beta chain). The sample belongs to a study of technical replicates of blood from several donors. Assay: immunoSEQ multiplex PCR; the TCRdb copy retains only in-frame clones and omits some. The table shows about 81,000 clones, with about 96% occurring only once. The CDR3 totals 16 residues. Germline CDR1 and CDR2: GTSNPN and SVGIG (reference sequence). With 2 bases removed from V and 3 bases from J, the gap between germline ends came to 16 bases. The TCR sequence derives from a human donor in good health. The rearrangement uses TRBV30 and TRBJ1-4, with a possible D match to TRBD1 (5 bases). Sequenced input: T cells isolated from PBMCs. In DNA form, the CDR3 reads TGTGCCTGGAGTTTTAGGTCAGGGTGGGCTAATGAAAAACTGTTTTTT. As protein: CAWSFRSGWANEKLFF.